What follows are 13 T cell receptor beta chains derived from one specimen sequenced in a study of tumor-infiltrating lymphocytes in primary liver carcinoma. Researchers generated TCR beta cDNA from approximately 520 ng of total RNA, relying on a constant-region primer. Slightly modified ARM-PCR served as the procedure for the TCR beta libraries. These libraries came from three rounds of nested multiplex PCR. TRBV1-TRBV30 forward primers paired with a C-beta reverse primer drove the first two PCR rounds, around 10 cycles each. TCRdb re-analysed the multiplex PCR reads in MiXCR, keeping a single row per CDR3 protein. The sample shows around 120,000 distinct CDR3 sequences, around two thirds of them seen only once. The roughly 20-31 mg bulk tissue piece was not sorted before simultaneous RNA and DNA extraction. Material: liver tumor tissue from sampling region 1. Described subset: tumor region T1, superior pole. These receptors all come from a woman aged 55-75 years with primary liver carcinoma and hepatitis B virus infection.

Turning to this clonotype: A single base separates this from a much larger clone, so it may be a read error. The chain recombines TRBV5-1 with TRBJ1-1, with 10 bases identical to TRBD1. Germline lookup yields CDR1 SGHRS and CDR2 YFSETQ. This CDR3 comprises 13 residues. For the CDR3, the DNA is TGCGCCGGCAGCTTGGGACAGGGGACTGAAGCTTTCTTT. Its translation is CAGSLGQGTEAFF.

To note about this clonotype: This may stem from a read error, because a much larger clone lies one nucleotide away. This chain links TRBV5-1 with TRBJ2-7; D may be TRBD2 (5 bases). V shed 4 bases and J shed 6 bases, with 20 bases lying between them. CDR1 SGHRS and CDR2 YFSETQ come from the germline V gene. This CDR3 region has 15 residues. The CDR3 loop reads CASSRNTGSGSEQYF. The CDR3 bases are TGCGCCAGCAGCCGAAATACGGGCTCTGGGAGCGAGCAGTACTTC.

Concerning this clonotype itself: This may be a read error: a much more frequent sequence differs by one nucleotide. Since the CDR3 does not end with the conserved phenylalanine or tryptophan, this likely comes from a read error. This chain joins TRBV12-3 or TRBV12-4 and TRBJ1-2; the match to TRBD1 covers 8 bases. The CDR3 has 13 amino acids. V lost 6 bases and J lost 11; bases outside the gene matches: 11. This CDR3 is CASSHDRGLGYTL. In nucleotides, the CDR3 is TGTGCCAGCAGCCACGACAGGGGCCTGGGGTACACCCTC.

The rearrangement uses TRBV29-1 and TRBJ1-1; weak D call: TRBD1 (5 bases). The CDR3 consists of 13 residues. V lost 8 bases and J lost 3, with 16 bases in between. Germline V lookup: CDR1 SQVTM, CDR2 ANQGSEA. In DNA, the CDR3 is TGCAGCACCCGGGCTGGGGGACACACTGAAGCTTTCTTT. This sequence encodes CSTRAGGHTEAFF.

This clonotype has at least ten counts. It may be a read error: a sequence one base away is much more abundant. Here the CDR3 omits its conserved ending phenylalanine or tryptophan, so a read error is the likely source. V is TRBV6-5 and J is TRBJ1-4, with TRBD1 as a possible D gene (6 bases). The CDR3 sequence is 14 residues long. V lost 4 bases and J 0 bases, leaving 6 bases between the germline ends. Germline V gene sequence: CDR1 MNHEY, CDR2 SVGAGI. This CDR3 is CASSWTATNEKLFS. As DNA, the CDR3 is TGTGCCAGCAGTTGGACAGCAACTAATGAAAAACTGTTTTCT.

Concerning this clonotype: The CDR3 ends on some other residue instead of the conserved phenylalanine or tryptophan, so this is likely a read error. The chain uses TRBV6-2 or TRBV6-3 and TRBJ1-1; 8 bases agree with TRBD1. The V segment lost 9 bases and the J segment 8 bases; nucleotides outside the gene matches: 5. Per germline, CDR1 MNHEY and CDR2 SVGEGT. CDR3 length equals 11 residues. The CDR3 DNA reads TGTGCCAGTGGGGGACAGGCCGAAGCTTTCTAT. Its translation is CASGGQAEAFY.

Points on this clonotype: A much larger clone is a single base away; this may be a read error. The chain is built from TRBV5-1 and TRBJ2-7; 7 bases align to TRBD1. Per the germline V gene, CDR1 is SGHRS and CDR2 is YFSETQ. The V segment lost 7 bases and the J segment 2 bases; nucleotides outside the gene matches: 6. CDR3 length equals 13 residues. The CDR3: CASHGTDPYEQYF. CDR3 nucleotide sequence: TGCGCCAGCCACGGGACAGACCCCTACGAGCAGTACTTC.

This clonotype was detected many times. The chain employs TRBV10-3 and TRBJ2-1; TRBD2 matches at 10 bases. The CDR3 loop spans 15 amino acids. After removal of 7 bases from V and 5 bases from J, the junction contained 8 bases not matched to a gene. The germline V gene encodes CDR1 ENHRY and CDR2 SYGVKD. DNA for the CDR3: TGTGCCATCACCCTCAAGCGGGAGGGTGACAATGAGCAGTTCTTC. Amino acids: CAITLKREGDNEQFF.

At least ten counts were recorded for this clonotype. The DNA for the CDR3 is TGTGCCAGCACAGAGGGTATAACCCTCTCCTACGAGCAGTACTTC. This sequence encodes CASTEGITLSYEQYF. V usage is TRBV28 and J usage is TRBJ2-7, with D perhaps matching TRBD2 (5 bases). The V and J ends lost 7 bases and 0 bases respectively, with 16 bases between them. CDR3 length: 15 amino acids. The germline CDR1 and CDR2 sequences are MDHEN and SYDVKM.

Concerning this clonotype: The conserved phenylalanine or tryptophan normally closing the CDR3 is absent here, so this likely arose from a read error. The chain combines TRBV11-2 with TRBJ2-7; 10 positions match TRBD2. CDR1 and CDR2 (germline): SGHAT, FQNNGV. The CDR3 has 13 amino acids. CDR3 nucleotide sequence: TGTACCAGCAGCTTAGCTAGCGGGAGCGAGCAGTACATC. Translated: CTSSLASGSEQYI.

The chain combines TRBV28 with TRBJ2-3; D remains unclear. This CDR3 spans 13 amino acids. Germline V gene data show CDR1 as MDHEN and CDR2 as SYDVKM. V lost 6 bases and J 3 bases, leaving 10 bases between the germline ends. In nucleotides, the CDR3 is TGTGCCAGCAGAACACGACCGACAGATACGCAGTATTTT. It codes for CASRTRPTDTQYF.

The chain employs TRBV5-1 and TRBJ1-4; no clear D gene. V lost 0 bases to trimming and J lost 2 bases, with 8 bases between them. Germline V gene sequence: CDR1 SGHRS, CDR2 YFSETQ. The CDR3 consists of 15 residues. The CDR3 DNA follows: TGCGCCAGCAGCTTGGACTGGGGTACTAATGAAAAACTGTTTTTT. Amino acids: CASSLDWGTNEKLFF.

Comment on this clonotype: This is likely a read error, given that the CDR3 carries no conserved phenylalanine or tryptophan at its end. The V and J genes are TRBV11-2 and TRBJ2-1, with D hard to call. CDR3 size: 14 residues. Germline V gene sequence: CDR1 SGHAT, CDR2 FQNNGV. The CDR3 protein is CASGLSRNYNEQFL. The DNA for the CDR3 is TGTGCCAGCGGCTTATCTAGAAACTACAATGAGCAGTTCCTC.